The clone carrying this T cell receptor (beta chain) was detected once. The source of the sample is a study of blood T cell repertoires in COVID-19. As handled by the study authors: From reference gene primer amplification, estimates of nucleated cell counts were derived. Clones were read by immunoSEQ multiplex PCR, and TCRdb kept only the in-frame ones, dropping some. Clonal size and the V and J genes are those of that table, whereas D and trimming came from the DNA. Seen here are about 310,000 clones, 75% to 90% observed once, and the top ten hold 1.5% to 2%. Allocation to cohorts depended on clinical history reported by the participants. Trimming removed 5 bases at V and 3 bases at J, with 19 bases between. Germline V gene sequence: CDR1 MDHEN, CDR2 SYDVKM. CDR3 length: 17 residues.

The material sequenced was PBMCs or T cells enriched from blood (not recorded which). The chain has TRBV28 and TRBJ1-4; D possibly corresponds to TRBD1 (6 bases). This sequence originates from a woman younger than 45 who had been exposed to COVID-19. The CDR3 DNA reads TGTGCCAGCAGTGCACCCTTCTTACAGGGTCCTAATGAAAAACTGTTTTTT. Its protein product is CASSAPFLQGPNEKLFF.